The source of this T cell receptor beta chain is a study of T cells after posttransplantation cyclophosphamide. Points from the study as a whole: Tissue-infiltrating T cells from skin or gut overlapped little with blood T cells. TRB clonality was highly associated with recipient CMV seropositivity and reactivation. Donor-recipient repertoire similarity was low at 1-2 months, rising over year one.

Treatment was busulfan-fludarabine conditioning, a marrow graft, and cyclophosphamide on days +3 and +4. Points on this clone: Its antigen is not identified.

The CDR3 sequence is 14 residues long. Germline assignment: CDR1 SGHNT and CDR2 YYREEE (reference sequence). Trimming took off 4 bases at V and 7 bases at J, with 15 bases between the two ends. Sequencing was performed with immunoSEQ multiplex PCR; in TCRdb, only in-frame clones are kept and a portion is missing. The table has 30,000 to 45,000 clones, just under 80% seen once; the top ten hold about 8%. The J gene is TRBJ2-1, the V gene TRBV5-4; possible D gene TRBD1, 6 bases. The TCR sequence derives from a female patient in her thirties or forties who received an allogeneic stem cell transplant from a related donor, was CMV-positive, and had no GVHD. Some T cells may be transferred from the graft donor. Sample: CD4+ T cells sorted from blood, taken roughly 250 weeks after a stem cell transplant with posttransplant cyclophosphamide. CDR3 region: CASSARRGGNEQFF. The CDR3 coding sequence is TGTGCCAGCAGCGCCAGGAGAGGGGGTAATGAGCAGTTCTTC. Supplemented by reference TRBV5-4 and TRBJ2-1, the full variable domain reads ETGVTQSPTHLIKTRGQQVTLRCSSQSGHNTVSWYQQALGQGPQFIFQYYREEENGRGNFPPRFSGLQFPNYSSELNVNALELDDSALYLCASSARRGGNEQFFGPGTRLTVL.